A selection of T cell receptor beta chains follows, all from one sample in a study of T-cell reconstitution after alpha-beta-depleted transplantation in children. In TCRdb, the PCR reads were re-called with MiXCR into one record per CDR3 protein. The data contain 240,000 or so distinct CDR3 sequences, around 7.8% of them singletons. Here the sequenced sample was PBMCs, mostly from graft donor cells, taken 180 days after TCRalphabeta/CD19-depleted stem cell transplant. The source is a male patient younger than 18 who had a stem cell transplant for acute lymphoblastic leukemia, so the T cells may come from the graft donor. Each CDR3 is given with its conserved first and last residue. The order of the fields is J gene, clone size, D gene, V gene, CDR3 DNA, CDR3 protein. A D gene is named only where the DNA matches it firmly. Size tells how often a clone was seen (once, few, many) or the class of an expanded clone, and some rows leave it out.

j_call: TRBJ2-1; clone_size: many; d_call: .; v_call: TRBV21-1; cdr3_nt: TGTGCCAGCACCTCCTTCCGGACAGGGGGTAATGAGCAGTTCTTC; cdr3_aa: CASTSFRTGGNEQFF
j_call: TRBJ2-3; clone_size: many; d_call: TRBD2; v_call: TRBV20-1; cdr3_nt: TGCAGTGCTACCGGACTAGCGACTAGCACAGATACGCAGTATTTT; cdr3_aa: CSATGLATSTDTQYF
j_call: TRBJ2-7; clone_size: many; d_call: .; v_call: TRBV7-3; cdr3_nt: TGTGCCAGCAGCCCGTCTTTTCAGGCCGCGCAGTACTTC; cdr3_aa: CASSPSFQAAQYF
j_call: TRBJ2-5; clone_size: many; d_call: .; v_call: TRBV6-5; cdr3_nt: TGTGCCCTTGGGGACCAGCCACGGGAGACCCAGTACTTC; cdr3_aa: CALGDQPRETQYF
j_call: TRBJ1-3; clone_size: many; d_call: .; v_call: TRBV7-9; cdr3_nt: TGTGCCAGCAGCCCCAAAACCAGACACCTCTCTGGAAACACCATATATTTT; cdr3_aa: CASSPKTRHLSGNTIYF
j_call: TRBJ2-1; clone_size: few; d_call: .; v_call: TRBV3-1; cdr3_nt: TGTGCCAGCAGCCAATTTTTTATGGGCGGAGGCTCCTACAATGAGCAGTTCTTC; cdr3_aa: CASSQFFMGGGSYNEQFF
j_call: TRBJ2-2; clone_size: many; d_call: .; v_call: TRBV27; cdr3_nt: TGTGCCAGCAGTTCCCTCGTTACTTGGAACACCGGGGAGCTGTTTTTT; cdr3_aa: CASSSLVTWNTGELFF
j_call: TRBJ2-1; clone_size: many; d_call: .; v_call: TRBV7-2; cdr3_nt: TGTGCCAGCAGCTCCTTCGGGCTGTTCTTC; cdr3_aa: CASSSFGLFF
j_call: TRBJ1-2; clone_size: many; d_call: TRBD1; v_call: TRBV20-1; cdr3_nt: TGCAGTTCAGGGGGATTAAACTATGGCTACACCTTC; cdr3_aa: CSSGGLNYGYTF
j_call: TRBJ1-6; clone_size: few; d_call: .; v_call: TRBV6-1; cdr3_nt: TGTGCCACTCCGTTGGACAGAAATTCACCCCTCCACTTT; cdr3_aa: CATPLDRNSPLHF
j_call: TRBJ2-7; clone_size: many; d_call: .; v_call: TRBV12-3/TRBV12-4; cdr3_nt: TGTGCCAGCAGTTTATTCGGGGAACTCGAGCAGTACTTC; cdr3_aa: CASSLFGELEQYF
j_call: TRBJ2-1; clone_size: many; d_call: .; v_call: TRBV29-1; cdr3_nt: TGCAGCGTTTCTCCCCCATACAATGAGCAGTTCTTC; cdr3_aa: CSVSPPYNEQFF
j_call: TRBJ2-2; clone_size: many; d_call: TRBD1; v_call: TRBV4-3; cdr3_nt: TGCGCCAGCAGCTCCGGGACAGGGGGCAGCGGGGAGCTGTTTTTT; cdr3_aa: CASSSGTGGSGELFF
j_call: TRBJ1-4; clone_size: many; d_call: .; v_call: TRBV11-2; cdr3_nt: TGTGCCAGCAGCTCCAGGGTGACTAATGAAAAACTGTTTTTT; cdr3_aa: CASSSRVTNEKLFF
j_call: TRBJ2-7; clone_size: many; d_call: .; v_call: TRBV7-2; cdr3_nt: TGTGCCAGCACCAGGACTCTCGGTGACTACGAGCAGTACTTC; cdr3_aa: CASTRTLGDYEQYF
j_call: TRBJ2-1; clone_size: once; d_call: .; v_call: TRBV7-7; cdr3_nt: TGTGCCAGCAGCTCAGGACAGCTGAGCTCCTACAATGAGCAGTTCTTC; cdr3_aa: CASSSGQLSSYNEQFF
j_call: TRBJ2-7; clone_size: many; d_call: .; v_call: TRBV27; cdr3_nt: TGTGCCAGCAGTTTAGGGCCAAACACCGGCCTCGAGCAGTACTTC; cdr3_aa: CASSLGPNTGLEQYF
j_call: TRBJ1-1; clone_size: many; d_call: TRBD1; v_call: TRBV20-1; cdr3_nt: TGCAGTGCTGACAGGGGAGGGACAACTGAAGCTTTCTTT; cdr3_aa: CSADRGGTTEAFF
j_call: TRBJ2-1; clone_size: many; d_call: TRBD2; v_call: TRBV7-9; cdr3_nt: TGTGCCAGCAGTCGGAGCGGGAGCCCCTACAATGAGCAGTTCTTC; cdr3_aa: CASSRSGSPYNEQFF
j_call: TRBJ2-1; clone_size: many; d_call: .; v_call: TRBV12-3/TRBV12-4; cdr3_nt: TGTGCCAGCAGTTTAGGTGTAGCGCGGAATGAGCAGTTCTTC; cdr3_aa: CASSLGVARNEQFF
j_call: TRBJ2-2; clone_size: .; d_call: TRBD1; v_call: TRBV28; cdr3_nt: TGTGCCAGCAGTTTTGGGTTTCGACAGGGGACCGGGGAGCTGTTTTTT; cdr3_aa: CASSFGFRQGTGELFF
j_call: TRBJ2-1; clone_size: many; d_call: .; v_call: TRBV12-3/TRBV12-4; cdr3_nt: TGTGCCAGCAGTCCTAGGCCAGGGTCTTCCTACAATGAGCAGTTCTTC; cdr3_aa: CASSPRPGSSYNEQFF
j_call: TRBJ2-7; clone_size: few; d_call: .; v_call: TRBV5-1; cdr3_nt: TGCGCCAGCAGCTTGGATGACTACGAGCAGTACTTC; cdr3_aa: CASSLDDYEQYF
j_call: TRBJ2-1; clone_size: many; d_call: .; v_call: TRBV4-3; cdr3_nt: TGCGCCAGCAGCCAAGAGAACCACAATGAGCAGTTCTTC; cdr3_aa: CASSQENHNEQFF
j_call: TRBJ2-5; clone_size: many; d_call: .; v_call: TRBV5-1; cdr3_nt: TGCGCCAGCAGCTTGGTCCCCCAAGAGACCCAGTACTTC; cdr3_aa: CASSLVPQETQYF
j_call: TRBJ2-3; clone_size: many; d_call: TRBD1; v_call: TRBV7-2; cdr3_nt: TGTGCCAGCAGCTTTTCCCCCAGGGGGCGAACAGATACGCAGTATTTT; cdr3_aa: CASSFSPRGRTDTQYF
j_call: TRBJ1-1; clone_size: .; d_call: .; v_call: TRBV18; cdr3_nt: TGTGCCAGCTCACCCGGGCCGTCTGAAGCTTTCTTT; cdr3_aa: CASSPGPSEAFF
j_call: TRBJ1-3; clone_size: many; d_call: TRBD1; v_call: TRBV5-1; cdr3_nt: TGCGCCAGCAGAAGATTGGGACAGACCAGCTCTGGAAACACCATATATTTT; cdr3_aa: CASRRLGQTSSGNTIYF
j_call: TRBJ2-1; clone_size: .; d_call: TRBD2; v_call: TRBV7-2; cdr3_nt: TGTGCCAGCAGCTTTGGACTAGCGACCTACAATGAGCAGTTCTTC; cdr3_aa: CASSFGLATYNEQFF
j_call: TRBJ2-5; clone_size: many; d_call: .; v_call: TRBV28; cdr3_nt: TGTGCCAGCAGTTTTCTTCGGGGGAAGGAGACCCAGTACTTC; cdr3_aa: CASSFLRGKETQYF
j_call: TRBJ2-4; clone_size: many; d_call: .; v_call: TRBV11-2; cdr3_nt: TGTGCCAGCAGGCGTCTAGCCAAAAACATTCAGTACTTC; cdr3_aa: CASRRLAKNIQYF
j_call: TRBJ2-5; clone_size: .; d_call: TRBD2; v_call: TRBV28; cdr3_nt: TGTGCCAGCAGCCTTTGGACTAGCACGATGCAAGAGACCCAGTACTTC; cdr3_aa: CASSLWTSTMQETQYF
j_call: TRBJ2-7; clone_size: many; d_call: .; v_call: TRBV21-1; cdr3_nt: TGTGCCAGCAAAAGCAAGGGACCCCCTAGAGGGTCCACCTACGAGCAGTACTTC; cdr3_aa: CASKSKGPPRGSTYEQYF
j_call: TRBJ1-2; clone_size: many; d_call: TRBD1; v_call: TRBV27; cdr3_nt: TGTGCCAGCAGTTTCAGGGGGCTGAGGGGCTACACCTTC; cdr3_aa: CASSFRGLRGYTF
j_call: TRBJ2-1; clone_size: many; d_call: TRBD1; v_call: TRBV11-2; cdr3_nt: TGTGCCAGCAGCTCTCCCAGGACAGGGGGTTACAATGAGCAGTTCTTC; cdr3_aa: CASSSPRTGGYNEQFF
j_call: TRBJ2-7; clone_size: many; d_call: .; v_call: TRBV28; cdr3_nt: TGTGCCAGCAGACCTACAGGGAGCACAACCGAGCAGTACTTC; cdr3_aa: CASRPTGSTTEQYF
j_call: TRBJ1-2; clone_size: many; d_call: .; v_call: TRBV12-3/TRBV12-4; cdr3_nt: TGTGCCAGCAGTTCGGGGCGGGGGTTGTTAGTTAACTATGGCTACACCTTC; cdr3_aa: CASSSGRGLLVNYGYTF
j_call: TRBJ2-7; clone_size: many; d_call: .; v_call: TRBV29-1; cdr3_nt: TGCAGCGTTGCTAGGGGGTTGAACTACGAGCAGTACTTC; cdr3_aa: CSVARGLNYEQYF
j_call: TRBJ1-1; clone_size: many; d_call: .; v_call: TRBV29-1; cdr3_nt: TGCAGCGTTTCAAACAGGGCCGGCACTGAAGCTTTCTTT; cdr3_aa: CSVSNRAGTEAFF
j_call: TRBJ1-5; clone_size: many; d_call: .; v_call: TRBV9; cdr3_nt: TGTGCCAGCAGCGTAGGTATCGGGGAGCAGCCCCAGCATTTT; cdr3_aa: CASSVGIGEQPQHF
j_call: TRBJ2-4; clone_size: many; d_call: .; v_call: TRBV6-4; cdr3_nt: TGTGCCAGCAGTGACGAGGCAGGCTCCCCCATTCAGTACTTC; cdr3_aa: CASSDEAGSPIQYF
j_call: TRBJ1-5; clone_size: many; d_call: TRBD1; v_call: TRBV7-9; cdr3_nt: TGTGCCAGCAGCTCCGGACAGGGGTGGAATCAGCCCCAGCATTTT; cdr3_aa: CASSSGQGWNQPQHF
j_call: TRBJ2-7; clone_size: many; d_call: .; v_call: TRBV24-1; cdr3_nt: TGTGCCACCAGTGACCGCGGGACCAGGGATGAGCAGTACTTC; cdr3_aa: CATSDRGTRDEQYF
j_call: TRBJ2-7; clone_size: many; d_call: TRBD1; v_call: TRBV6-5; cdr3_nt: TGTGCCAGCAGTTACGGACAGGCCCACGAGCAGTACTTC; cdr3_aa: CASSYGQAHEQYF
j_call: TRBJ2-1; clone_size: many; d_call: TRBD2; v_call: TRBV5-1; cdr3_nt: TGCGCCAGCAGCCACAGCGGGGGAGTTTACAATGAGCAGTTCTTC; cdr3_aa: CASSHSGGVYNEQFF
j_call: TRBJ2-6; clone_size: many; d_call: .; v_call: TRBV12-3/TRBV12-4; cdr3_nt: TGTGCCAGCAGCTCTATGGACCGCTCTGGGGCCAACGTCCTGACTTTC; cdr3_aa: CASSSMDRSGANVLTF
j_call: TRBJ2-2; clone_size: many; d_call: .; v_call: TRBV6-5; cdr3_nt: TGTGCCAGCAGTTACTCGATAGACACCGGGGAGCTGTTTTTT; cdr3_aa: CASSYSIDTGELFF
j_call: TRBJ1-5; clone_size: many; d_call: .; v_call: TRBV12-3/TRBV12-4; cdr3_nt: TGTGCCAGCAGTTTAGGGGGGCTGAATAGCAATCAGCCCCAGCATTTT; cdr3_aa: CASSLGGLNSNQPQHF
j_call: TRBJ1-2; clone_size: many; d_call: .; v_call: TRBV27; cdr3_nt: TGTGCCAGCAGTTTAACCCTTGGACACCTCTATGGCTACACCTTC; cdr3_aa: CASSLTLGHLYGYTF
j_call: TRBJ1-3; clone_size: .; d_call: .; v_call: TRBV11-1; cdr3_nt: TGTGCCAGCAGCTTAGTTTCCGGACTCATTAACTCTGGAAACACCATATATTTT; cdr3_aa: CASSLVSGLINSGNTIYF
j_call: TRBJ1-5; clone_size: many; d_call: TRBD1; v_call: TRBV20-1; cdr3_nt: TGCAGTGCTAGAGATGTGGAGGGGGCACAGCCCCAGCATTTT; cdr3_aa: CSARDVEGAQPQHF
j_call: TRBJ2-5; clone_size: many; d_call: TRBD2; v_call: TRBV20-1; cdr3_nt: TGCAGTGCCCAGACCGCTAGCGGGAGGAGGAGAGAGACCCAGTACTTC; cdr3_aa: CSAQTASGRRRETQYF